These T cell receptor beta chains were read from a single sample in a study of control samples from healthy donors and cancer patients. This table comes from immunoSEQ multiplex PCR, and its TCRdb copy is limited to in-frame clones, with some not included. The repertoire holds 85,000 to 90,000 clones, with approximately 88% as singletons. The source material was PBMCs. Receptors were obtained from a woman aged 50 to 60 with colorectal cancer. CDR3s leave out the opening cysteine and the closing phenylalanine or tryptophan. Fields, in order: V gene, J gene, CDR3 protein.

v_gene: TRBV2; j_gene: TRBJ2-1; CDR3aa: ASNGRIYNEQF
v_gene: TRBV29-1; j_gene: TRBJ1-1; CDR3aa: SAAGGGVTEAF
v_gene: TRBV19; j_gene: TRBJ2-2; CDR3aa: ASSIAGARGDGELF
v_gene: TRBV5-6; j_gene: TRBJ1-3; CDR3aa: ASSLVGNRNTIY
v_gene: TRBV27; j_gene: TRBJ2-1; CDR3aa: ASRTGLNEQF
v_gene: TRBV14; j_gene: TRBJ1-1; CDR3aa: ASSQDRALYLNTEAF
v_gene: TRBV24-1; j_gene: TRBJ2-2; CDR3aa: ATGRNGGNTGELF
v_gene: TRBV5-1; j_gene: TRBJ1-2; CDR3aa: ASSPAATGVNYGYT
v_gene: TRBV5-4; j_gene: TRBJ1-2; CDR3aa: ASSPGQGTPNYGYT
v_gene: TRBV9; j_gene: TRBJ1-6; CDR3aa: ASSVERTSSYNSPLH
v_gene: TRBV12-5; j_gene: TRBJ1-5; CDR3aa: ASGGQGAQQGGNQPQH
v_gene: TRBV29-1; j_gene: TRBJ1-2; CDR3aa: SVRQGLDYGYT
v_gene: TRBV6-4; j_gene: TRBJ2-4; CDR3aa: AITDRGKNIQY
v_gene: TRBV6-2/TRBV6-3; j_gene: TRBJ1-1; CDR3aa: ASSPPLTRNTEAF
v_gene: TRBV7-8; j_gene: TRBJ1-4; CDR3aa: ASSSEVRGAAREKLF
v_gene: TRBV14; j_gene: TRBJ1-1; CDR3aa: ASSQEGTLNTEAF
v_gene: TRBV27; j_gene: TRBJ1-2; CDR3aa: ASRSPGTGASGYT
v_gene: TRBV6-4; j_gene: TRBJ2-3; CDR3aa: ASSDSTDTQY
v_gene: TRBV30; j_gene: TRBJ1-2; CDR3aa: AWSPWTDGYT
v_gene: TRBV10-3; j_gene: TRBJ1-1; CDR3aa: AISESVGTEAF
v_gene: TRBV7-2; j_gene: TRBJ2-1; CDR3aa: ASSLSTVEQF
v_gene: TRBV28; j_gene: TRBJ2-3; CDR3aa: ASNPRDFTDTQY
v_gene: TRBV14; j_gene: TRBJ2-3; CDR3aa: ASSQPGVPDTQY
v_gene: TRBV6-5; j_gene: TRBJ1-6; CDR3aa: ASSYSGRSPLH
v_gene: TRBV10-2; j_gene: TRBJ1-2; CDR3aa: ASSVGIDRVYGYT
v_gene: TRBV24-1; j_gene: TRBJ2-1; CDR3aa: ATSDLGQGAANEQF
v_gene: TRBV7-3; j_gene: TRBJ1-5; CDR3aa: ASSLNRQDRGDCQPQH
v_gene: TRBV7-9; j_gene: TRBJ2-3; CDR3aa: ASRFTGSGTDTQY
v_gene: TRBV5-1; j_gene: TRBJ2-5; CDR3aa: ASSLEGRVSETQY
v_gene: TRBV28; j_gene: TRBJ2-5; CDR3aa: ASSSSGGETQY
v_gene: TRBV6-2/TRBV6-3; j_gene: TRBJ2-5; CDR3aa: ASSYYIRQETQY
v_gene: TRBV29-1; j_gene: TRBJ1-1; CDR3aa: SVDKAMNTEAF
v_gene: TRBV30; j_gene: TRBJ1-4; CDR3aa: AWSGAGYEKLF
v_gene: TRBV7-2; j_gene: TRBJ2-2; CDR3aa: ASSPAAGSNTGELF
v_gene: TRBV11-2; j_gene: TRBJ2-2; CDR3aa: ASSLEGQLHTGELF
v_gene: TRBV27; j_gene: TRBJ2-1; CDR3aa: ASSSWDNNEQF
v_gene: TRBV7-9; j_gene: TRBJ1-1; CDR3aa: ASSLVRGREAF
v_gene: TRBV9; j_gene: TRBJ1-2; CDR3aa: ASSTTANYGYT
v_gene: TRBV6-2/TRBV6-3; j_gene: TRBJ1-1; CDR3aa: ASSYPQGAEAF
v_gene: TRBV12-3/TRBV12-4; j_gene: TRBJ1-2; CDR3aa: ASSRTGGNGYT